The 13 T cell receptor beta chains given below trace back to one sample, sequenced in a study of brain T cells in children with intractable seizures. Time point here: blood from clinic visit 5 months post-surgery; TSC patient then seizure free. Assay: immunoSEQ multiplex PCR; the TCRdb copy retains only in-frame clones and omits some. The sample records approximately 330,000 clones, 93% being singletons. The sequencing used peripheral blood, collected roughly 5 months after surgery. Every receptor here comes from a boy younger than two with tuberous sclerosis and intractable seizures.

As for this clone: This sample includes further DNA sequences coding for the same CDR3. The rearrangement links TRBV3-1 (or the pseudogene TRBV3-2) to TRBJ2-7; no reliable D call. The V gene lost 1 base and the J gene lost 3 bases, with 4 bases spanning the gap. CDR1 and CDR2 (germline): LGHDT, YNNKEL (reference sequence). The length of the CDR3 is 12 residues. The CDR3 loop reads CASSQGGYEQYF. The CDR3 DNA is TGTGCCAGCAGCCAAGGAGGCTACGAGCAGTACTTC.

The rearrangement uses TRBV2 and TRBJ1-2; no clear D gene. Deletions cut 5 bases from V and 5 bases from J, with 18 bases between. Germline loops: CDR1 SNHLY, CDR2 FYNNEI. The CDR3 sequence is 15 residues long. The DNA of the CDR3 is TGTGCCAGCAGTCTCTTCCGTCCTATCGGGTATGGCTACACCTTC. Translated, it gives CASSLFRPIGYGYTF.

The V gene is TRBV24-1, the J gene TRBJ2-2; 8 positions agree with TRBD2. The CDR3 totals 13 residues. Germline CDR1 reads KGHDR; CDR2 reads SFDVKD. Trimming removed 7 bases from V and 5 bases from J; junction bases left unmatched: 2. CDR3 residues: CATSPGGTGELFF. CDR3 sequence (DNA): TGTGCCACCAGCCCGGGGGGGACCGGGGAGCTGTTTTTT.

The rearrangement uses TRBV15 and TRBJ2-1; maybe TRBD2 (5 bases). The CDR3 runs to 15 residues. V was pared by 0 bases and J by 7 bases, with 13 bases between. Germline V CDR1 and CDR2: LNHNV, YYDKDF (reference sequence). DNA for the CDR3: TGTGCCACCAGCAGAGATCTAAGCCTAGCTAATGAGCAGTTCTTC. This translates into CATSRDLSLANEQFF.

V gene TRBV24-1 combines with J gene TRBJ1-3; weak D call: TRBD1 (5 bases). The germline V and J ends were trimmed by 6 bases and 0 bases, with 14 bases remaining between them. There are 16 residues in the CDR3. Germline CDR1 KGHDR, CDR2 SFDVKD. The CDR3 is CATSSGRSHSGNTIYF. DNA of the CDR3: TGTGCCACCAGTTCGGGGCGATCCCACTCTGGAAACACCATATATTTT.

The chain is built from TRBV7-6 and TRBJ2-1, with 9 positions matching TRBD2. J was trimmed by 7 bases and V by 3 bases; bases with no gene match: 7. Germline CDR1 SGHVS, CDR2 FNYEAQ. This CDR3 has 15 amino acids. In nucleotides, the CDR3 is TGTGCCAGCAGCTTCGGCGGGAGGGCCGGGAATGAGCAGTTCTTC. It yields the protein CASSFGGRAGNEQFF.

The chain's CDR3 is CASQGSGVESPFYPYEQYF. The DNA for the CDR3 is TGTGCCAGCCAGGGCAGCGGGGTCGAGTCCCCCTTTTATCCGTACGAGCAGTACTTC. V usage is TRBV7-4 and J usage is TRBJ2-7; 7 positions match TRBD2. V lost 8 bases, J lost 4 bases, and 26 bases stayed unmatched. The CDR3 runs 19 residues. Germline V gene data show CDR1 as SGHVT and CDR2 as SQSDAQ.

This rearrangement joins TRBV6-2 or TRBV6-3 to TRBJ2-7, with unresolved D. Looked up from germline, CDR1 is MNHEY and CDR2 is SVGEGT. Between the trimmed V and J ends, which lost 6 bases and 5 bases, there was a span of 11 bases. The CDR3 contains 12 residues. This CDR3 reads CASSPLHDEQYF. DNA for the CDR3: TGTGCCAGCAGCCCCCTCCACGACGAGCAGTACTTC.

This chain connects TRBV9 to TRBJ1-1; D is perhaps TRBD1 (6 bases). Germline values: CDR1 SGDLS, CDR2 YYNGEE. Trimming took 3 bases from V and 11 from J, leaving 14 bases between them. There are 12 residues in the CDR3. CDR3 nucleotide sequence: TGTGCCAGCAGCGGAATTACAGGGCCGGCTTTCTTT. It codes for CASSGITGPAFF.

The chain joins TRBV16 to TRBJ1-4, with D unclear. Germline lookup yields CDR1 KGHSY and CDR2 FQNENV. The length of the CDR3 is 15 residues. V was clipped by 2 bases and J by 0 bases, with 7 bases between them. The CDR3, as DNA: TGTGCCAGCAGCCAAGTCGGGGCAACTAATGAAAAACTGTTTTTT. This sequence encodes CASSQVGATNEKLFF.

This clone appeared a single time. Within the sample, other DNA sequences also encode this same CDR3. The CDR3 nucleotides are TGTGCCAGCAGCCTTGGTGAAAAACTGTTTTTT. Its translation is CASSLGEKLFF. The rearrangement links TRBV12-3 or TRBV12-4 to TRBJ1-4, with unresolved D. Trimming took 6 bases from V and 7 from J, leaving 6 bases between them. This CDR3 contains 11 residues.

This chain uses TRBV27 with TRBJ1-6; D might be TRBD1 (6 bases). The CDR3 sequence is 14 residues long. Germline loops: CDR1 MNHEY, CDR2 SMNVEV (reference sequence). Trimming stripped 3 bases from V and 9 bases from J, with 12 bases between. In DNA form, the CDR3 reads TGTGCCAGCAGTTTCAGGGGAAAGGGTTCACCCCTCCACTTT. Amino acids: CASSFRGKGSPLHF.

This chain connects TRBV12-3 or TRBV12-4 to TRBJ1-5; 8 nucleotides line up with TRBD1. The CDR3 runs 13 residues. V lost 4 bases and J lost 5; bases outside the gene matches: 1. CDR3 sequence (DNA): TGTGCCAGCAGTTCAGGGGGCGATCAGCCCCAGCATTTT. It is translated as CASSSGGDQPQHF.